Listed below are T cell receptor beta chains from one sample, sequenced in a study of T cell changes during pregnancy in multiple sclerosis. TCRdb's copy holds only in-frame clones and misses some; the assay was immunoSEQ multiplex PCR. The data hold 45,000 to 55,000 clones, with almost 95% observed a single time. Source: CD4+ T cells from peripheral blood mononuclear cells, taken in the second trimester of pregnancy. The receptors were gathered from a female donor in good health, enrolled as a control in a pregnancy study. Each CDR3 is given with its conserved first and last residue. D genes are given only for firm matches. The listing skips clone size in some rows; elsewhere it reads once, few, many or a size class.

V gene	clone size	D gene	J gene	CDR3 protein	CDR3 DNA
TRBV6-5	few	NA	TRBJ1-5	CASSYSSGAGQPQHF	TGTGCCAGCAGTTACTCGTCAGGGGCTGGTCAGCCCCAGCATTTT
TRBV7-9	NA	TRBD1	TRBJ1-1	CALSGGAGTEAFF	TGTGCCTTATCAGGGGGCGCGGGGACTGAAGCTTTCTTT
TRBV5-6	NA	NA	TRBJ2-7	CASSLGRNYEQYF	TGTGCCAGCAGCTTGGGCAGGAACTACGAGCAGTACTTC
TRBV28	NA	TRBD1	TRBJ2-7	CASSFPWTGGYEQYF	TGTGCCAGCAGTTTTCCCTGGACAGGGGGGTACGAGCAGTACTTC
TRBV28	NA	TRBD1	TRBJ2-1	CASTIRTGGAGGHNEQFF	TGTGCCAGCACCATTAGGACAGGGGGCGCGGGAGGGCACAATGAGCAGTTCTTC
TRBV7-9	NA	TRBD2	TRBJ2-5	CASSPTSGQETQYF	TGTGCCAGCAGTCCTACTAGCGGCCAAGAGACCCAGTACTTC
TRBV4-1	NA	TRBD2	TRBJ2-1	CASSQRTSVAYNEQFF	TGCGCCAGCAGCCAACGGACTAGCGTTGCCTACAATGAGCAGTTCTTC
TRBV19	few	NA	TRBJ2-2	CASASGVTGELFF	TGTGCCAGTGCGAGTGGTGTCACCGGGGAGCTGTTTTTT
TRBV6-5	once	NA	TRBJ2-7	CASSYGRASSYEQYF	TGTGCCAGCAGTTACGGGCGGGCAAGCTCCTACGAGCAGTACTTC
TRBV18	NA	TRBD2	TRBJ2-1	CASSPPGGKEQFF	TGTGCCAGCTCACCACCGGGAGGGAAGGAGCAGTTCTTC
TRBV19	NA	NA	TRBJ2-5	CASRRTLLSETQYF	TGTGCCAGTAGGAGGACTCTGCTCAGCGAGACCCAGTACTTC
TRBV19	NA	NA	TRBJ1-1	CASLRTAGNTEAFF	TGTGCCAGTTTAAGGACAGCCGGGAACACTGAAGCTTTCTTT
TRBV7-2	NA	TRBD2	TRBJ2-2	CASSLAHGRGTGELFF	TGTGCCAGCAGCTTAGCGCACGGGAGGGGTACCGGGGAGCTGTTTTTT
TRBV5-1	NA	TRBD1	TRBJ1-2	CASRRSGTDYGYTF	TGCGCCAGCAGGAGGTCGGGGACAGACTATGGCTACACCTTC
TRBV28	NA	NA	TRBJ2-7	CASSIRTYEQYF	TGTGCCAGCAGTATCCGGACTTACGAGCAGTACTTC
TRBV30	NA	TRBD2	TRBJ2-2	CAWSPRALANANTGELFF	TGTGCCTGGAGTCCCCGGGCACTAGCGAACGCGAACACCGGGGAGCTGTTTTTT
TRBV28	NA	NA	TRBJ2-7	CASSPLGYEQYF	TGTGCCAGCAGTCCTCTAGGCTACGAGCAGTACTTC
TRBV28	once	TRBD1	TRBJ2-2	CASSFPGQGYTGELFF	TGTGCCAGCAGTTTCCCGGGACAGGGATACACCGGGGAGCTGTTTTTT
TRBV19	NA	TRBD1	TRBJ1-2	CASSISPQGSGYTF	TGTGCCAGTAGTATTTCCCCACAGGGGAGTGGCTACACCTTC
TRBV7-9	NA	NA	TRBJ2-7	CASSLTEGYEQYF	TGTGCCAGCAGCTTGACAGAAGGCTACGAGCAGTACTTC
TRBV6-1	once	NA	TRBJ1-5	CASSAGSGINQPQHF	TGTGCCAGCAGTGCCGGCTCAGGCATCAATCAGCCCCAGCATTTT
TRBV4-3	few	TRBD1	TRBJ2-2	CASSPEGGTTGELFF	TGCGCCAGCAGCCCAGAAGGGGGCACCACCGGGGAGCTGTTTTTT
TRBV5-6	NA	TRBD1	TRBJ1-5	CASSSFRTGILSNQPQHF	TGTGCCAGCAGCTCTTTTCGGACAGGGATCCTTAGCAATCAGCCCCAGCATTTT
TRBV7-2	NA	NA	TRBJ2-7	CASSLDFSYEQYF	TGTGCCAGCAGCTTGGACTTCTCCTACGAGCAGTACTTC